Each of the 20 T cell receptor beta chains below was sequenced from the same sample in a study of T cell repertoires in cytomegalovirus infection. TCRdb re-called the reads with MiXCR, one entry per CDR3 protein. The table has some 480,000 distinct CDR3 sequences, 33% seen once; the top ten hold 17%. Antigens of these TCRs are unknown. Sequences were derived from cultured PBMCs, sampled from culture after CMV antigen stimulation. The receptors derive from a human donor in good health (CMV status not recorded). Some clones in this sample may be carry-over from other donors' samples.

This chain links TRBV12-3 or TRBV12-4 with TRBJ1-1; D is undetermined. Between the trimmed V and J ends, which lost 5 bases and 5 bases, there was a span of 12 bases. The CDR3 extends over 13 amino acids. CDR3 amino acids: CASSLREITEAFF. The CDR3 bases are TGTGCCAGCAGTCTCCGGGAGATTACTGAAGCTTTCTTT.

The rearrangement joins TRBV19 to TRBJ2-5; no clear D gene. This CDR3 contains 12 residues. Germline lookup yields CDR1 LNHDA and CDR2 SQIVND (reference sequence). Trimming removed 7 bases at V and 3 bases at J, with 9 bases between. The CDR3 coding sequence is TGTGCCAGTAATGGGTACGAAGAGACCCAGTACTTC. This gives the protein CASNGYEETQYF. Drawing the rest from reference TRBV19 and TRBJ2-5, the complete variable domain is DGGITQSPKYLFRKEGQNVTLSCEQNLNHDAMYWYRQDPGQGLRLIYYSQIVNDFQKGDIAEGYSVSREKKESFPLTVTSAQKNPTAFYLCASNGYEETQYFGPGTRLLVL.

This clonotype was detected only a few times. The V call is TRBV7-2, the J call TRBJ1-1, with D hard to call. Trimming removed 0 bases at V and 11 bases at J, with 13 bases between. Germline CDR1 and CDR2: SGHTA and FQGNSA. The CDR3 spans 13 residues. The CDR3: CASSLAPEISAFF. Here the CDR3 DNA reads TGTGCCAGCAGCTTAGCGCCTGAGATCTCGGCTTTCTTT.

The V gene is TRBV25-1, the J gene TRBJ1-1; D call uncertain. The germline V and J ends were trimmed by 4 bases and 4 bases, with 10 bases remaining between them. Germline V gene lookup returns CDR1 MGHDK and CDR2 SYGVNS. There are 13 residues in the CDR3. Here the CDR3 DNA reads TGTGCCAGCAGTGTCCAGGATACCACTGAAGCTTTCTTT. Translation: CASSVQDTTEAFF.

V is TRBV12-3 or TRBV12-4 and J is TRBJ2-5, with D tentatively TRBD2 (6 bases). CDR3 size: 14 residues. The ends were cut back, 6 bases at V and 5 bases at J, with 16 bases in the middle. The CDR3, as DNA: TGTGCCAGCAGACCGTTCAGGGAGGCCGAGACCCAGTACTTC. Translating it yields CASRPFREAETQYF.

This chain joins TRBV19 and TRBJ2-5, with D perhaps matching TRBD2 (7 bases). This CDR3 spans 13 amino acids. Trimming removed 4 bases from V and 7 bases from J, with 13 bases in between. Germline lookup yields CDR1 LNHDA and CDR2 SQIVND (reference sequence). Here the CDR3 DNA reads TGTGCCAGTAGTACCTTAGGGGGGGGGACCCAGTACTTC. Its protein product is CASSTLGGGTQYF.

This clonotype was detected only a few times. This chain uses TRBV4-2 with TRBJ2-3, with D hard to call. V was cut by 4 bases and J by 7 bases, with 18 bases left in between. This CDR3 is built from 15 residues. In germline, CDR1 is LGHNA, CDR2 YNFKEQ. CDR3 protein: CASSPDPVPQNTQYF. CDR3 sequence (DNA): TGTGCCAGCAGCCCGGATCCCGTCCCTCAGAATACGCAGTATTTT.

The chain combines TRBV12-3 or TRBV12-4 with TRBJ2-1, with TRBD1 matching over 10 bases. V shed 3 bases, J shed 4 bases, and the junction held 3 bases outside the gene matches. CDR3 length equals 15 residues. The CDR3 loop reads CASSFGDRGYNEQFF. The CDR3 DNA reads TGTGCCAGCAGTTTTGGGGACAGGGGATACAATGAGCAGTTCTTC.

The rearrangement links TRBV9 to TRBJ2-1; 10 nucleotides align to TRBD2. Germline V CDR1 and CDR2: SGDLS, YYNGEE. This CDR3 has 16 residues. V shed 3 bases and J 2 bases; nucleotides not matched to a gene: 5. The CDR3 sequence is CASSAPGTSAYNEQFF. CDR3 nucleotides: TGTGCCAGCAGCGCCCCCGGGACTAGCGCCTACAATGAGCAGTTCTTC.

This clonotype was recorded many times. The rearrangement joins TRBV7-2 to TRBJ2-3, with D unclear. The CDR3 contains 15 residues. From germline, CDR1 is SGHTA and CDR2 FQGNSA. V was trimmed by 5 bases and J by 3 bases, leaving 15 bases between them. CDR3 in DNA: TGTGCCAGCAGCCCCGGGCTCATTACGACAGATACGCAGTATTTT. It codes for CASSPGLITTDTQYF.

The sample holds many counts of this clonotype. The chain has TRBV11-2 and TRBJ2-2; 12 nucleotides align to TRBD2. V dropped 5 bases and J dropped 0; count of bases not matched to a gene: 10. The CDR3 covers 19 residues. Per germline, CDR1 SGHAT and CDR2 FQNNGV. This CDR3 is CASSQRTSGIAANTGELFF. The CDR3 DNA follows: TGTGCCAGCAGCCAAAGGACTAGCGGGATAGCTGCGAACACCGGGGAGCTGTTTTTT.

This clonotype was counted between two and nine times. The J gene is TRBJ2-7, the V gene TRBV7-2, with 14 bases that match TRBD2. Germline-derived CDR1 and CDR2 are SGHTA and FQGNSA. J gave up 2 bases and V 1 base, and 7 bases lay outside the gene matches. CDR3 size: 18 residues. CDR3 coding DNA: TGTGCCAGCAGCTTAGACGCCGGGACTAGCGGGAGTCCCTACGAGCAGTACTTC. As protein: CASSLDAGTSGSPYEQYF.

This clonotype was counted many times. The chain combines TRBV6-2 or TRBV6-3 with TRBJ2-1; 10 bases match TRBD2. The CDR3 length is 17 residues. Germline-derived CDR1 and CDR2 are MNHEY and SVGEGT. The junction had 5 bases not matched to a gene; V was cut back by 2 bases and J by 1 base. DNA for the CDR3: TGTGCCAGCAGTTACCCACTAGCGGGAAGTTCCTACAATGAGCAGTTCTTC. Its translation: CASSYPLAGSSYNEQFF.

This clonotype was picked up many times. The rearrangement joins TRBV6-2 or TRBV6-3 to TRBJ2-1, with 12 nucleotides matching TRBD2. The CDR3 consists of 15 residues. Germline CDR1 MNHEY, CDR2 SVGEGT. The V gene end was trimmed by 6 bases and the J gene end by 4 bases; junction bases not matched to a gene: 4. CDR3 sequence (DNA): TGTGCCAGCAGAGACGGGACTAGCGGGTACAATGAGCAGTTCTTC. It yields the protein CASRDGTSGYNEQFF.

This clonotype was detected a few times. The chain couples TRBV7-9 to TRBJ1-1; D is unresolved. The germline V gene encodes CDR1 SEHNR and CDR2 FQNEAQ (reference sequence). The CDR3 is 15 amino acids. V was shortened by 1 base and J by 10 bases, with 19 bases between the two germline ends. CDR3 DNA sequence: TGTGCCAGCAGCTTAGGCGATGGGCAGACTATTGGAGCTTTCTTT. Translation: CASSLGDGQTIGAFF.

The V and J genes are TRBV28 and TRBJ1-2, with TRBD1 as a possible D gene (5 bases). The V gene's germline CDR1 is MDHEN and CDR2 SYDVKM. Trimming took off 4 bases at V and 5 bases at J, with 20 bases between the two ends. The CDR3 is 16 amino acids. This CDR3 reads CASSSGGGIGVYGYTF. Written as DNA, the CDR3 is TGTGCCAGCAGTTCCGGGGGAGGGATTGGTGTATATGGCTACACCTTC.

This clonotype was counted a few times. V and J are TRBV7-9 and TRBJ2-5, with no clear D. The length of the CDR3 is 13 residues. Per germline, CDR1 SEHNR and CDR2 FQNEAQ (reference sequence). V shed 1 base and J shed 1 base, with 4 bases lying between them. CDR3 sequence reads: CASSLGSQETQYF. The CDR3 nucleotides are TGTGCCAGCAGCTTAGGCAGCCAAGAGACCCAGTACTTC.

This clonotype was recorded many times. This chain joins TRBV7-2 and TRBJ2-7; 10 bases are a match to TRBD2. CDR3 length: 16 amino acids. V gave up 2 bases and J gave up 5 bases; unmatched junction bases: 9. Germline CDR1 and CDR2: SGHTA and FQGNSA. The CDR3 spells CASSLTASGSFNEQYF. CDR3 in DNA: TGTGCCAGCAGCTTAACCGCTAGCGGGAGTTTCAACGAGCAGTACTTC.

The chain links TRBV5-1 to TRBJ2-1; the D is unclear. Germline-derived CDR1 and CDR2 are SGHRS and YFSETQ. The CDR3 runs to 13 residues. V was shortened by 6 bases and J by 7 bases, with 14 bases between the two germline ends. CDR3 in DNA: TGCGCCAGCACCCGACCAAGTTGGAATGAGCAGTTCTTC. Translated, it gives CASTRPSWNEQFF.

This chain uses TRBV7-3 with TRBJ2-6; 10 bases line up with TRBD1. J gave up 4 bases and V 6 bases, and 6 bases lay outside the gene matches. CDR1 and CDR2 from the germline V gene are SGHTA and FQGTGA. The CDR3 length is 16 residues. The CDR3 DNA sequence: TGTGCCAGCAGGTCGACAGGGGGCTCCGGGGCCAACGTCCTGACTTTC. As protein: CASRSTGGSGANVLTF. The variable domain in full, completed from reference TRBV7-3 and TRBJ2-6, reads GAGVSQTPSNKVTEKGKYVELRCDPISGHTALYWYRQSLGQGPEFLIYFQGTGAADDSGLPNDRFFAVRPEGSVSTLKIQRTERGDSAVYLCASRSTGGSGANVLTFGAGSRLTVL.